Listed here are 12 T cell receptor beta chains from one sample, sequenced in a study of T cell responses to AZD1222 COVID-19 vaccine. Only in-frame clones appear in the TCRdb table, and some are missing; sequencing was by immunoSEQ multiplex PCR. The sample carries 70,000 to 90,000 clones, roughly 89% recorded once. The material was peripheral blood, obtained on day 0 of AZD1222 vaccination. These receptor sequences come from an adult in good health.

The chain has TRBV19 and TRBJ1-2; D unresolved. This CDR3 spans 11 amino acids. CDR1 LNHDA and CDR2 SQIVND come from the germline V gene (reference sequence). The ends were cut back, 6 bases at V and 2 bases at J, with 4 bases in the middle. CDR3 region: CASSQNYGYTF. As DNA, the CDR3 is TGTGCCAGTAGCCAGAACTATGGCTACACCTTC.

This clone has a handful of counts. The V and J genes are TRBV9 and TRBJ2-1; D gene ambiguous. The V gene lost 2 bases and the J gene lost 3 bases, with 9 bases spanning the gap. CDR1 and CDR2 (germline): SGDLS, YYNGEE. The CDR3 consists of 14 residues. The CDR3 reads CASSVGEVYNEQFF. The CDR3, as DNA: TGTGCCAGCAGCGTCGGAGAAGTCTACAATGAGCAGTTCTTC.

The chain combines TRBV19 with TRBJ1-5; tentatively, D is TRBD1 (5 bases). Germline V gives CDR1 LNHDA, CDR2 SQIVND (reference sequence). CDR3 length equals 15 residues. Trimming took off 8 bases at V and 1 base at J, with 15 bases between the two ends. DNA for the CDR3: TGTGCCAGTCTAGGGCGGAGGGGAAGCAATCAGCCCCAGCATTTT. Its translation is CASLGRRGSNQPQHF. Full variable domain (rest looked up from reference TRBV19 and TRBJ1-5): DGGITQSPKYLFRKEGQNVTLSCEQNLNHDAMYWYRQDPGQGLRLIYYSQIVNDFQKGDIAEGYSVSREKKESFPLTVTSAQKNPTAFYLCASLGRRGSNQPQHFGDGTRLSIL.

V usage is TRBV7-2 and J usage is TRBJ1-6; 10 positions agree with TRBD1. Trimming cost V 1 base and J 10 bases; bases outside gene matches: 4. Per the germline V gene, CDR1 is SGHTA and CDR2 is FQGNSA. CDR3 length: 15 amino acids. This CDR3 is CASSLVGQGSSPLHF. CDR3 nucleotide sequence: TGTGCCAGCAGCTTAGTGGGACAGGGGAGCTCACCCCTCCACTTT.

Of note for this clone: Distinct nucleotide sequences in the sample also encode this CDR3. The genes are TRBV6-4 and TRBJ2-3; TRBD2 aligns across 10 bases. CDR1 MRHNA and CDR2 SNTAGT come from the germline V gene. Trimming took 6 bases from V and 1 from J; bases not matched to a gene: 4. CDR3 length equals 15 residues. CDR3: CASSAGTSGTDTQYF. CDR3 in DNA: TGTGCCAGCAGCGCCGGGACTAGCGGCACAGATACGCAGTATTTT.

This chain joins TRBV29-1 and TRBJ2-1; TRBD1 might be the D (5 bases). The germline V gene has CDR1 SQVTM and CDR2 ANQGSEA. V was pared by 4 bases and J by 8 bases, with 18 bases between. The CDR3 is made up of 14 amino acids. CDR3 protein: CSVGPEHRRHEQFF. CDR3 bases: TGCAGCGTTGGCCCCGAGCACAGGCGACATGAGCAGTTCTTC.

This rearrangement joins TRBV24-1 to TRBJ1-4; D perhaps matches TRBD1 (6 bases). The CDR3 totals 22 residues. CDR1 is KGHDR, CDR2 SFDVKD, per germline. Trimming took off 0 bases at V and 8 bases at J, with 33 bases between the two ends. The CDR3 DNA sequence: TGTGCCACCAGTGATTTGTTATCCAGGGGCCAGGGAAAGAGTGATGGGGCAGAAAAACTGTTTTTT. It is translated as CATSDLLSRGQGKSDGAEKLFF.

CDR3 in amino acids: CASSTQGTEPYEQYF. DNA for the CDR3: TGTGCCAGCAGCACACAAGGGACAGAACCCTACGAGCAGTACTTC. The V call is TRBV11-2, the J call TRBJ2-7; the match to TRBD1 covers 7 bases. CDR3 length: 15 amino acids. V shed 5 bases, J shed 2 bases, and the junction held 9 bases outside the gene matches. CDR1 and CDR2 from the germline V gene are SGHAT and FQNNGV.

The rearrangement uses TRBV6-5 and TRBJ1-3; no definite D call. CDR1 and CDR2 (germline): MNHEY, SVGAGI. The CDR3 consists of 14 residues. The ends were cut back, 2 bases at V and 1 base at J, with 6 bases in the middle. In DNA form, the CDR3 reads TGTGCCAGCAGTTACGCGGAATCTGGAAACACCATATATTTT. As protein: CASSYAESGNTIYF.

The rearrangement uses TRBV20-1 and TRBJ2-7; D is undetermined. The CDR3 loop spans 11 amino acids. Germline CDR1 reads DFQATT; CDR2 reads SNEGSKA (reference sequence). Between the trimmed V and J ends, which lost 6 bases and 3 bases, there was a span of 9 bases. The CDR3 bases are TGCAGTGCAAAGCCTTACTACGAGCAGTACTTC. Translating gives CSAKPYYEQYF.

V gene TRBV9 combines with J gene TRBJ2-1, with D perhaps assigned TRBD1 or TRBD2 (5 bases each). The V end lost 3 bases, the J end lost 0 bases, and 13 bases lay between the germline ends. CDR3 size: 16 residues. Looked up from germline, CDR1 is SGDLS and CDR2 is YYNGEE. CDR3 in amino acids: CASSGSGTISYNEQFF. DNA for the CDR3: TGTGCCAGCAGCGGATCAGGGACCATCTCCTACAATGAGCAGTTCTTC.

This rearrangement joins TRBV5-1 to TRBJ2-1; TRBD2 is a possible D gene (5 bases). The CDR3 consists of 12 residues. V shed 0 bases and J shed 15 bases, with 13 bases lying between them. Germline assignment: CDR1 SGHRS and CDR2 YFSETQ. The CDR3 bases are TGCGCCAGCAGCTTGGAGTTGGGGAGACGGTTCTTC. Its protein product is CASSLELGRRFF.